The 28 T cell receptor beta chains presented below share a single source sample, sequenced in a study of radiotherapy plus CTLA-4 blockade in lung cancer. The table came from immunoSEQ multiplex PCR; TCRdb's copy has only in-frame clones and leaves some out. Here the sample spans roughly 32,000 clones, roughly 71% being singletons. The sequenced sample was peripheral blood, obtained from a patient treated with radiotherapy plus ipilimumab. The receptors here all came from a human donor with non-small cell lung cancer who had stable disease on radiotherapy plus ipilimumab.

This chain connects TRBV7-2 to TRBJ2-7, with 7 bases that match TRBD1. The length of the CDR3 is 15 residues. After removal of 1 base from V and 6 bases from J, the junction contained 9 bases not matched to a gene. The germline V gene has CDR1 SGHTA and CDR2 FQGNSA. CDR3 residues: CASSLERQGRGEQYF. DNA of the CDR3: TGTGCCAGCAGCTTAGAGCGACAGGGTCGTGGCGAGCAGTACTTC. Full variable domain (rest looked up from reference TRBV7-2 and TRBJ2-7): GAGVSQSPSNKVTEKGKDVELRCDPISGHTALYWYRQSLGQGLEFLIYFQGNSAPDKSGLPSDRFSAERTGGSVSTLTIQRTQQEDSAVYLCASSLERQGRGEQYFGPGTRLTVT.

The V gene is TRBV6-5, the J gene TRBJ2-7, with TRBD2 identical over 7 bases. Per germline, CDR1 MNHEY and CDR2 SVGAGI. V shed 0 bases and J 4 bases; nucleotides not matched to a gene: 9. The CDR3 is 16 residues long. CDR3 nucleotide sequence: TGTGCCAGCAGTTACTCCGCTGGCGGGAGTGTGTACGAGCAGTACTTC. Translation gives CASSYSAGGSVYEQYF.

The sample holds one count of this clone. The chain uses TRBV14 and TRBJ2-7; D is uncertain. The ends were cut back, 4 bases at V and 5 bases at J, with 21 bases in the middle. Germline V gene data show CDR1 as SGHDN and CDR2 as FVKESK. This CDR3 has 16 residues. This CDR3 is CASSPSSLWAPHEQYF. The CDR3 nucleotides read TGTGCCAGCAGCCCATCTTCGCTTTGGGCGCCCCACGAGCAGTACTTC.

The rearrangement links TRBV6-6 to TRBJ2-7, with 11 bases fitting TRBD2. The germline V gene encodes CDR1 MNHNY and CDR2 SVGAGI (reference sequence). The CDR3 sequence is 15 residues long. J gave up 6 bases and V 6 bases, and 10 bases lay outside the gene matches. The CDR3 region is CASSRLAGLASEQYF. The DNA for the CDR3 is TGTGCCAGCAGCCGACTAGCGGGACTTGCCTCCGAGCAGTACTTC.

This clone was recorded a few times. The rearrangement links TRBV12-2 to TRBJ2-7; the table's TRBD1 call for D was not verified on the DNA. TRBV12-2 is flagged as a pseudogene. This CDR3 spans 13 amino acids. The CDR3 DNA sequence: TGTGCAAGTCGCTTGACAGGGGGCCACGAGCAGTACTTC. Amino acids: CASRLTGGHEQYF.

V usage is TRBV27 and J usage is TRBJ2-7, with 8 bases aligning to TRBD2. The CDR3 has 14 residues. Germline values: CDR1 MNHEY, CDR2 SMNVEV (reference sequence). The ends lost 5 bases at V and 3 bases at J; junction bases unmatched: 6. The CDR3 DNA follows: TGTGCCAGCAGTGCACTAGCGGCAGACTACGAGCAGTACTTC. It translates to CASSALAADYEQYF.

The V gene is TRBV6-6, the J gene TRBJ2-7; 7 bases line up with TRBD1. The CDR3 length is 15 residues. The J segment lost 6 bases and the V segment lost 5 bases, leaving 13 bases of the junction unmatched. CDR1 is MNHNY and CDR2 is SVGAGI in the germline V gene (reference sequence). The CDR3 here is CASSRTGKVSVEQYF. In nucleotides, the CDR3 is TGTGCCAGCAGTCGGACAGGCAAAGTCTCGGTCGAGCAGTACTTC.

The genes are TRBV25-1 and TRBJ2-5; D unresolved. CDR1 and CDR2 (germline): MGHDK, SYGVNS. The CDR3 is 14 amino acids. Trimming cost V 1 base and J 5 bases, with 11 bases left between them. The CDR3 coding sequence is TGTGCCAGCAGTGAATGGGGTCCGCGGGAGACCCAGTACTTC. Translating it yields CASSEWGPRETQYF.

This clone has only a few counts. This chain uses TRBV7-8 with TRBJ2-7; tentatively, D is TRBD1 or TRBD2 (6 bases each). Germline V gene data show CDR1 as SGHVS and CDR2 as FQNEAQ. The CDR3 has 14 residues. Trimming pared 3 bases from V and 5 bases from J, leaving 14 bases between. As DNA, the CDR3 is TGTGCCAGCAGCTTCGGGGGCCCCGTAGACGAGCAGTACTTC. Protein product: CASSFGGPVDEQYF.

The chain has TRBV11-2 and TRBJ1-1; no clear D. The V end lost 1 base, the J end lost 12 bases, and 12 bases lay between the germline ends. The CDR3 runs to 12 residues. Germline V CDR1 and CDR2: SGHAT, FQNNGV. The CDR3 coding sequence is TGTGCCAGCAGCTTAGTAGATAGGCCACCTTTCTTT. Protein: CASSLVDRPPFF. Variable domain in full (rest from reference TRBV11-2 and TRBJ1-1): EAGVAQSPRYKIIEKRQSVAFWCNPISGHATLYWYQQILGQGPKLLIQFQNNGVVDDSQLPKDRFSAERLKGVDSTLKIQPAKLEDSAVYLCASSLVDRPPFFGQGTRLTVV.

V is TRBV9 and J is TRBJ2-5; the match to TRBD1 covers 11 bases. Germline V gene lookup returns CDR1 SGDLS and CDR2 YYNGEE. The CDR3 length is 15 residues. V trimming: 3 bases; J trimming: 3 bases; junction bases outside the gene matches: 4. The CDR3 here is CASSGEGQGEETQYF. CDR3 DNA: TGTGCCAGCAGCGGAGAGGGACAGGGGGAAGAGACCCAGTACTTC.

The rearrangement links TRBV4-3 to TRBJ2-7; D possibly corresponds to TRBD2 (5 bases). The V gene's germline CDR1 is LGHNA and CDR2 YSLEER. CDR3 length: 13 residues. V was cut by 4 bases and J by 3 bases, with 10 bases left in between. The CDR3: CASSPDRGYEQYF. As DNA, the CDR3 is TGCGCCAGCAGCCCCGACCGGGGCTACGAGCAGTACTTC.

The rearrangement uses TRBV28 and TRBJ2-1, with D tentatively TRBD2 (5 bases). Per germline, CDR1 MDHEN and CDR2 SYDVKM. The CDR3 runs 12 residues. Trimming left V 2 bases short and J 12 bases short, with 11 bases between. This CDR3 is CASSLRPGGQFF. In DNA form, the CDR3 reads TGTGCCAGCAGTTTACGTCCCGGAGGGCAGTTCTTC. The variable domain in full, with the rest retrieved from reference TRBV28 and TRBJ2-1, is DVKVTQSSRYLVKRTGEKVFLECVQDMDHENMFWYRQDPGLGLRLIYFSYDVKMKEKGDIPEGYSVSREKKERFSLILESASTNQTSMYLCASSLRPGGQFFGPGTRLTVL.

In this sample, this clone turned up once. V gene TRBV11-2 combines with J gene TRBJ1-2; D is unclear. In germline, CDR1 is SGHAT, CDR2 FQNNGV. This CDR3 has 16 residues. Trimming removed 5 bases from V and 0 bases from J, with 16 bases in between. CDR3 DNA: TGTGCCAGCAGCGCCCCCGGGAAAGCCCCTAACTATGGCTACACCTTC. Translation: CASSAPGKAPNYGYTF.

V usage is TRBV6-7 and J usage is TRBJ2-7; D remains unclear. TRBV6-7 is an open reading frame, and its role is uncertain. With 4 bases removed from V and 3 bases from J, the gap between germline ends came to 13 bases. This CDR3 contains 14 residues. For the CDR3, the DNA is TGTGCCAGCAGTTTGTCAGAAGTCGACTACGAGCAGTACTTC. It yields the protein CASSLSEVDYEQYF.

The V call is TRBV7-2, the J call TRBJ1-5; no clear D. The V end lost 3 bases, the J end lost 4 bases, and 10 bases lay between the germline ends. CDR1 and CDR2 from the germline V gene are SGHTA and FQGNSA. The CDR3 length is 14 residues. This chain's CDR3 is CASSFASRNQPQHF. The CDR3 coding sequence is TGTGCCAGCAGCTTTGCAAGCAGGAATCAGCCCCAGCATTTT.

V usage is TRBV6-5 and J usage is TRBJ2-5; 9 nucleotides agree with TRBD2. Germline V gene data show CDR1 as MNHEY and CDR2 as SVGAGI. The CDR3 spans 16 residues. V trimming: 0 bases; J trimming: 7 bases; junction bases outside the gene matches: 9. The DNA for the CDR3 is TGTGCCAGCAGTTACTCGATGGCGGGAGGGCCTGGGACCCAGTACTTC. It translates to CASSYSMAGGPGTQYF.

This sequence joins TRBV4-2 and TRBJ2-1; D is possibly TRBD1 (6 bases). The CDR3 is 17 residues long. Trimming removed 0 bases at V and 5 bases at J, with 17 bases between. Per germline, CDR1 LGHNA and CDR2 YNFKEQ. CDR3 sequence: CASSQDDGTPINNEQFF. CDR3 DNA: TGTGCCAGCAGCCAAGATGATGGGACACCGATCAACAATGAGCAGTTCTTC.

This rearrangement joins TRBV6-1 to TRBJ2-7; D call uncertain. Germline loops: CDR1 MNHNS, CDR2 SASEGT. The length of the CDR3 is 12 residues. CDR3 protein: CHTSQQNYEQYF. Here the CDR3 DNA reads TGTCATACGTCCCAACAGAACTACGAGCAGTACTTC.

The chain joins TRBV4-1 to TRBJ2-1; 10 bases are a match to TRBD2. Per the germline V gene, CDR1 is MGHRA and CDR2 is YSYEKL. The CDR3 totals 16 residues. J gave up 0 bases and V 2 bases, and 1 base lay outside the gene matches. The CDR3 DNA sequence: TGCGCCAGCAGCCAATTAGCGGGAGGCTCCTACAATGAGCAGTTCTTC. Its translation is CASSQLAGGSYNEQFF.

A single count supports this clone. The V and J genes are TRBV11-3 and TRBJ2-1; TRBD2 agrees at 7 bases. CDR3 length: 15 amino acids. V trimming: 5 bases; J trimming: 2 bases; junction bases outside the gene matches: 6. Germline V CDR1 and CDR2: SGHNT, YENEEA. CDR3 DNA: TGTGCCAGCAGCCCCGCGGGAGCCCCCTACAATGAGCAGTTCTTC. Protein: CASSPAGAPYNEQFF.

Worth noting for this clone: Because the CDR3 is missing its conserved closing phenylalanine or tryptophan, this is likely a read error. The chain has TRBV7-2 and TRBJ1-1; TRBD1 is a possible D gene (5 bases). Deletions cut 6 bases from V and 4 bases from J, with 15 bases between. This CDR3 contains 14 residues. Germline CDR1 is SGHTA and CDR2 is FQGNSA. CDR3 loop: CASSFKGAGTEAFL. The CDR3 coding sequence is TGTGCCAGCAGTTTTAAAGGGGCGGGCACTGAAGCTTTCCTT.

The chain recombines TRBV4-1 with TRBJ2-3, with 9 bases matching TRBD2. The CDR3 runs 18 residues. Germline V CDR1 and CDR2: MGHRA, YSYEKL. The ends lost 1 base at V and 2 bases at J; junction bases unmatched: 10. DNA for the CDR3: TGCGCCAGCAGCCAAGCTCTAGCGGGACCTCTTCTCACAGATACGCAGTATTTT. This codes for CASSQALAGPLLTDTQYF.

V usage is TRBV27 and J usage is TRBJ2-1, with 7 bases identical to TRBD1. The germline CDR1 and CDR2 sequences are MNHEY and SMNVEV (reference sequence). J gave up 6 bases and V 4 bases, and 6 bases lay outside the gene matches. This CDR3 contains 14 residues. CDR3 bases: TGTGCCAGCAGTTCCGGACAGGTTCGCAATGAGCAGTTCTTC. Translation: CASSSGQVRNEQFF.

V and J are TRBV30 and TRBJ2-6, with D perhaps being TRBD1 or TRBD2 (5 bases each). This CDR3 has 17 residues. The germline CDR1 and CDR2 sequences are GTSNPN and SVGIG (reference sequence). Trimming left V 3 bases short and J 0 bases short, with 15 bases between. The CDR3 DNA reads TGTGCCTGGAGGCGAGGGGCCTTCAACTCTGGGGCCAACGTCCTGACTTTC. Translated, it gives CAWRRGAFNSGANVLTF.

This CDR3 is CAWSYNSGSTHEQFF. As DNA, the CDR3 is TGTGCCTGGAGTTACAATAGCGGGAGTACCCATGAGCAGTTCTTC. V usage is TRBV30 and J usage is TRBJ2-1, with 9 bases fitting TRBD2. This CDR3 comprises 15 residues. V shed 2 bases and J 8 bases; nucleotides not matched to a gene: 10. The germline CDR1 and CDR2 sequences are GTSNPN and SVGIG (reference sequence).

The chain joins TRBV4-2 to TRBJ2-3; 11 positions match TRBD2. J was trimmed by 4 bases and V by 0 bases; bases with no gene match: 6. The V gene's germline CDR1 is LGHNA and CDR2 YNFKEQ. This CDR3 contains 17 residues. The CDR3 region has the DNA TGTGCCAGCAGCCAAGAGTGGCTAGCGGGAGGTTCAGATACGCAGTATTTT. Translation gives CASSQEWLAGGSDTQYF.

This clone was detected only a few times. The CDR3 sequence: CASSYSGGINEQFF. Written as DNA, the CDR3 is TGTGCCAGCAGTTACTCGGGGGGGATAAATGAGCAGTTCTTC. J is TRBJ2-1 and V is TRBV6-5, with 7 positions matching TRBD2. The germline CDR1 and CDR2 sequences are MNHEY and SVGAGI. V lost 0 bases to trimming and J lost 7 bases; unmatched junction nucleotides: 3. The CDR3 covers 14 residues.